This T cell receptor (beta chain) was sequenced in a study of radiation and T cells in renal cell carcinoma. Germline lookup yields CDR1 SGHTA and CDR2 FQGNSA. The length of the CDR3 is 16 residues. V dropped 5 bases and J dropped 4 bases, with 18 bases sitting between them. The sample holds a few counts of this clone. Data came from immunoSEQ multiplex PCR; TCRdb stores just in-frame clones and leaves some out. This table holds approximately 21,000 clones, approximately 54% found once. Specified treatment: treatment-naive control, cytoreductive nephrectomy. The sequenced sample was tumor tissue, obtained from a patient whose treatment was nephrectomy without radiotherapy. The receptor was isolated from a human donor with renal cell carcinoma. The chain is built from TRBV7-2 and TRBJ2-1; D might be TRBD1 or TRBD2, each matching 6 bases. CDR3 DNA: TGTGCCAGCAGCCCCGGGGGCTTACGGGCTTACAATGAGCAGTTCTTC. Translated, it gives CASSPGGLRAYNEQFF.